This passage covers 3 T cell receptor beta chains from one sample sequenced in a study of T cell responses to AZD1222 COVID-19 vaccine. Method: immunoSEQ multiplex PCR; TCRdb's copy keeps in-frame clones and lacks some. The sample includes about 100,000 clones, 89% of them seen just once. The material was peripheral blood, obtained on day 0 of AZD1222 vaccination. Receptor source: an adult in good health.

The J gene is TRBJ1-5, the V gene TRBV3-1 (or the pseudogene TRBV3-2), with D tentatively TRBD1 (5 bases). The V and J ends lost 4 bases and 6 bases respectively, with 16 bases between them. CDR1 and CDR2 (germline): LGHDT, YNNKEL (reference sequence). The CDR3 length is 15 residues. CDR3 nucleotide sequence: TGTGCCAGCAGCCGAACGTCCGGGACTCCTCAGCCCCAGCATTTT. Protein product: CASSRTSGTPQPQHF.

The CDR3 nucleotides read TGTGCCAGCAGTCAAAGGACTAGCGGGATCTACGAGCAGTACTTC. Amino acid sequence: CASSQRTSGIYEQYF. The rearrangement uses TRBV6-6 and TRBJ2-7; 12 bases are a match to TRBD2. CDR1 and CDR2 (germline): MNHNY, SVGAGI (reference sequence). J lost 3 bases, V lost 5 bases, and 5 bases had no gene match. The CDR3 length is 15 residues.

The genes are TRBV5-1 and TRBJ1-5; D may be TRBD1 (5 bases). The CDR3 has 14 amino acids. Trimming stripped 2 bases from V and 6 bases from J, with 12 bases between. From germline, CDR1 is SGHRS and CDR2 YFSETQ. CDR3: CASSFNGAGQPQHF. The CDR3 DNA sequence: TGCGCCAGCAGCTTTAACGGGGCGGGTCAGCCCCAGCATTTT.